The 15 T cell receptor beta chains below all came from one sample that was sequenced in a study of T cells in women clearing cervical HPV infection. Sequenced by immunoSEQ multiplex PCR; TCRdb stores in-frame clones only, minus some. Its clone listing holds tens of thousands of clones. Material for sequencing was blood buffy coat. Every receptor here comes from a woman aged 18-70 years with a cervical HPV16 infection that either progressed to CIN3+ or cleared (not recorded which).

The sequenced part of the CDR3 DNA is TGTGCCAGCAGCTTAGCGCCACCCGGGACAGGGTTTGAAAAA. Its protein is CASSLAPPGTGFEK. The CDR3 as a whole reads CASSLAPPGTGFEKLFF. The rearrangement joins TRBV7-7 to TRBJ1-4, with 9 bases lining up with TRBD1. The CDR3 extends 3 residues past the end of the read, so its final part is completed from the germline J gene. Germline values: CDR1 SSHAT, CDR2 FNYEAQ (reference sequence). The CDR3 loop spans 17 amino acids. Losses at the gene ends were 0 bases for V and 7 bases for J; bases not matched to a gene: 9.

Comment on this clone: The read terminates 3 residues before the CDR3 end, so the remaining end is supplied by the germline J gene. This chain joins TRBV9 and TRBJ1-2, with 9 bases lining up with TRBD1. Germline-derived CDR1 and CDR2 are SGDLS and YYNGEE. The ends lost 6 bases at V and 4 bases at J; junction bases unmatched: 13. The CDR3 loop spans 16 amino acids. The CDR3 protein is CASTRTGQGAFYGYTF. The part of the CDR3 DNA that was read is TGTGCCAGCACCCGTACGGGACAGGGAGCTTTCTATGGC.

With regard to this clone: The missing CDR3 end, 3 residues past where the read stops, is filled in from the germline J gene. V is TRBV20-1 and J is TRBJ1-6, with a tentative D call TRBD1 (5 bases). This CDR3 comprises 13 residues. CDR1 is DFQATT, CDR2 SNEGSKA, per germline (reference sequence). V was pared by 7 bases and J by 5 bases, with 12 bases between. CDR3 protein: CSGAGRDNSPLHF. Incomplete CDR3 DNA: TGCAGTGGGGCCGGCAGGGATAATTCACCC.

In the case of this clone: The CDR3 end is not reached by the read, which stops 3 residues before it; the germline J gene fills it in. The chain is built from TRBV7-9 and TRBJ1-1; TRBD1 aligns across 11 bases. Germline CDR1 and CDR2: SEHNR and FQNEAQ (reference sequence). This CDR3 comprises 14 residues. Germline trimming cut 4 bases from V and 4 bases from J; bases unmatched to any gene: 2. This CDR3 reads CASSSGTGGTEAFF. CDR3 DNA, as far as it was read: TGTGCCAGCAGCTCCGGGACAGGGGGCACTGAA.

As concerns this clone: Sequencing ends 3 residues short of the CDR3 end; the germline J gene provides the rest. The chain recombines TRBV6-2 or TRBV6-3 with TRBJ2-3, with 8 bases identical to TRBD2. Trimming took 7 bases from V and 2 from J; bases not matched to a gene: 14. CDR1 and CDR2 from the germline V gene are MNHEY and SVGEGT. The CDR3 consists of 17 residues. The CDR3 loop reads CASNTRGGADPTDTQYF. CDR3 DNA (partial): TGTGCCAGCAATACCCGGGGGGGGGCCGACCCCACAGATACG.

As regards this clone: The read is 3 residues too short to cover the CDR3 end, so that end is filled in from the germline J gene. The J gene is TRBJ2-3, the V gene TRBV10-3; perhaps TRBD2 as D (5 bases). This CDR3 has 13 amino acids. The germline V gene encodes CDR1 ENHRY and CDR2 SYGVKD. The CDR3 is CAISVGDQETQYF. The covered CDR3 bases are TGTGCCATCAGTGTCGGGGATCAAGAGACG.

About this clone: From the germline J gene comes the end of the CDR3, since the read stops 3 residues before it. This chain connects TRBV5-4 to TRBJ2-2; 12 bases map to TRBD2. The CDR3 sequence is 14 residues long. Germline loops: CDR1 SGHNT, CDR2 YYREEE (reference sequence). V lost 5 bases, J lost 6 bases, and 2 bases stayed unmatched. The sequenced part of the CDR3 DNA is TGTGCCAGCAGTCTAGCGGGGGGGTCCGGGGAG. Translation gives CASSLAGGSGE. The whole CDR3 reads CASSLAGGSGELFF.

A word on this clone: The CDR3 end lies 3 residues beyond the end of the read and is filled in from the germline J gene. J is TRBJ2-1 and V is TRBV11-3; D uncertain. V was shortened by 4 bases and J by 9 bases, with 10 bases between the two germline ends. Germline values: CDR1 SGHNT, CDR2 YENEEA. The CDR3 sequence is 12 residues long. Partial CDR3 DNA: TGTGCCAGCAGCTCCCGACGCGGTGAG. Its translation: CASSSRRGE. The full-length CDR3 reads as CASSSRRGEQFF. Looking up the rest from reference TRBV11-3 and TRBJ2-1 gives the full variable domain: EAGVVQSPRYKIIEKKQPVAFWCNPISGHNTLYWYLQNLGQGPELLIRYENEEAVDDSQLPKDRFSAERLKGVDSTLKIQPAELGDSAVYLCASSSRRGEQFFGPGTRLTVL.

In regard to this clone: With the read ending 3 residues before the CDR3 end, the germline J gene is used to fill in that end. The rearrangement links TRBV2 to TRBJ2-2; TRBD1 agrees at 8 bases. Germline values: CDR1 SNHLY, CDR2 FYNNEI. The CDR3 runs to 14 residues. J lost 5 bases, V lost 6 bases, and 5 bases had no gene match. The CDR3 bases that were read are TGTGCCAGCAGGGGACAGGTGAAAACCGGGGAG. Translation gives CASRGQVKTGE. The complete CDR3 reads CASRGQVKTGELFF.

As concerns this clone: Read coverage stops 3 residues before the CDR3 terminus; the germline J gene supplies the remainder. The gene calls are TRBV28 and TRBJ2-5; 7 nucleotides line up with TRBD1. The junction had 7 bases not matched to a gene; V was cut back by 4 bases and J by 5 bases. Germline CDR1 MDHEN, CDR2 SYDVKM. The CDR3 sequence is 14 residues long. The sequenced part of the CDR3 DNA is TGTGCCAGCAGTTCCTCGACAGGGTCTGAGACC. Its protein is CASSSSTGSET. Given in full, the CDR3 is CASSSSTGSETQYF.

About this clone: Coverage ceases 3 residues before the CDR3 finishes, and the germline J gene fills in the end. V gene TRBV5-6 combines with J gene TRBJ2-3, with D possibly being TRBD2 (5 bases). CDR1 is SGHDT and CDR2 is YYEEEE in the germline V gene. The CDR3 sequence is 14 residues long. The CDR3 protein is CASSSAEIQETQYF. CDR3 DNA (partial): TGTGCCAGCAGTTCAGCGGAGATCCAAGAGACG.

On this clone itself: Sequencing ends 3 residues short of the CDR3 end; the germline J gene provides the rest. The chain recombines TRBV5-4 with TRBJ2-3; 7 nucleotides match TRBD1. This CDR3 is 15 amino acids long. The germline V gene has CDR1 SGHNT and CDR2 YYREEE (reference sequence). The V segment lost 3 bases and the J segment 2 bases; nucleotides outside the gene matches: 6. CDR3: CASSSRTGLTDTQYF. The sequenced part of the CDR3 DNA is TGTGCCAGCAGCTCCCGGACAGGACTCACAGATACG.

Regarding this clone: Read data end 3 residues before the CDR3 end; the end is taken from the germline J gene. The chain carries TRBV6-2 or TRBV6-3 and TRBJ2-5; 8 bases agree with TRBD2. The CDR3 runs to 13 residues. Germline CDR1 reads MNHEY; CDR2 reads SVGEGT. With V trimmed by 7 bases and J by 2 bases, 3 bases remained unmatched. CDR3 DNA, as far as it was read: TGTGCCAGCACGGCGGGGGGACAAGAGACC. Translated, it gives CASTAGGQET. The full CDR3 protein reads CASTAGGQETQYF.

On this clone itself: The read is 3 residues too short to cover the CDR3 end, so that end is filled in from the germline J gene. This rearrangement joins TRBV7-3 to TRBJ2-1; 12 bases map to TRBD2. The CDR3 is 18 amino acids. The junction had 13 bases not matched to a gene; V was cut back by 2 bases and J by 8 bases. Germline CDR1 SGHTA, CDR2 FQGTGA. The sequenced part of the CDR3 DNA is TGTGCCAGCAGCTTATTTGTACCTAGCGGGGGGGCCCGACATGAG. It encodes CASSLFVPSGGARHE. The whole CDR3 protein is CASSLFVPSGGARHEQFF.

With regard to this clone: The CDR3 end falls 3 residues outside the read, so it is completed with the germline J gene. This chain links TRBV12-3 or TRBV12-4 with TRBJ1-1; 8 bases are a match to TRBD1. Germline trimming cut 3 bases from V and 6 bases from J; bases unmatched to any gene: 6. The CDR3 covers 14 residues. The covered CDR3 bases are TGTGCCAGCAGTTTCTCAAACAGGGGGGCTGAA. This sequence encodes CASSFSNRGAE. The CDR3 in full is CASSFSNRGAEAFF.